This TCR beta chain was obtained from a study of OX40 agonist ivuxolimab in advanced cancers. At the level of the study: Approximately 41% of patients had received prior checkpoint inhibitor therapy. Partial responses, seen in three patients, involved one hepatocellular carcinoma and two cutaneous melanomas.

Peripheral blood came from all dose cohorts at three timepoints. This CDR3 contains 15 residues. Germline V lookup: CDR1 MNHEY, CDR2 SVGAGI. Trimming cost V 5 bases and J 6 bases; bases outside gene matches: 5. Data came from immunoSEQ multiplex PCR; TCRdb stores just in-frame clones and leaves some out. The profile shows about 44,000 clones, around 80% of them singletons. The sequence came from an adult with an advanced solid tumor such as melanoma, head and neck, liver or kidney cancer. The chain carries TRBV6-5 and TRBJ2-3; the match to TRBD2 covers 13 bases. The starting material was CD4+ or CD8+ T cells sorted from blood, obtained in a trial of the OX40 agonist ivuxolimab. The CDR3 DNA reads as TGTGCCAGCAGTGCGACTAGCGGGAGGTTGGATACGCAGTATTTT. Encoded protein: CASSATSGRLDTQYF.